A selection of T cell receptor beta chains follows, all from one sample in a study of control samples from healthy donors and cancer patients. TCRdb keeps only in-frame clones here, not all; method: immunoSEQ multiplex PCR. This table holds some 190,000 clones, 91% found once. Specimen: blood. The origin of the receptors is a man aged 30-40 years in good health. Each CDR3 is given with its conserved first and last residue. The order of the fields is V gene, J gene, CDR3 protein.

TRBV14	TRBJ1-1	CASSQLGGRRNTEAFF
TRBV27	TRBJ1-2	CASSTQGYGYTF
TRBV7-7	TRBJ2-5	CASSSNAGAQETQYF
TRBV9	TRBJ1-5	CASSQTGANNQPQHF
TRBV11-2	TRBJ2-3	CASSLVAGGPDTQYF
TRBV21-1	TRBJ1-1	CASSRDPHLRGTEAFF
TRBV5-1	TRBJ2-1	CASSLPQGGYEQFF
TRBV9	TRBJ2-3	CASSRSLATDTQYF
TRBV5-1	TRBJ2-2	CASSLVGGTDLTGELFF
TRBV6-6	TRBJ2-3	CASTGLGTDTQYF
TRBV5-5	TRBJ2-1	CASSFAVTPGGLSYNEQFF
TRBV19	TRBJ1-6	CASSKDRRGFNSPLHF
TRBV9	TRBJ2-2	CASSEHRQGGDRGAVF
TRBV7-9	TRBJ2-3	CASSPFNTDTQYF
TRBV2	TRBJ1-2	CASRGDGLYGYTF
TRBV30	TRBJ2-2	CAWRPKDGNTGELFF
TRBV30	TRBJ2-2	CAWGQATGELFF
TRBV9	TRBJ1-3	CASSPRETSGNTIYF
TRBV10-2	TRBJ1-2	CASTSRQGAAGYTF
TRBV27	TRBJ1-1	CASSQSPGTGTMNTEAFF
TRBV4-1	TRBJ1-2	CASSQTRGRGYGYTF
TRBV2	TRBJ2-3	CASSEGMVGMDTQYF
TRBV6-6	TRBJ1-6	CASSPGRGFFSPLHF
TRBV29-1	TRBJ1-1	CSVGNQGGANTEAFF
TRBV5-5	TRBJ1-1	CASSLGLWQGVSTEAFF
TRBV20-1	TRBJ1-2	CSPLYGYTF
TRBV7-2	TRBJ1-1	CASSIQENTEAFF
TRBV19	TRBJ2-7	CASSIAGSSYEQYF
TRBV23-1	TRBJ2-3	CASRESGTGFTDTQYF
TRBV20-1	TRBJ1-5	CSASLPAAGGNQPQHF
TRBV19	TRBJ1-2	CASSTQGPFKENGYTF
TRBV5-1	TRBJ1-5	CASSLDPLGGVYSNQPQHF
TRBV6-6	TRBJ2-6	CASSRQLLVSGANVLTF
TRBV7-2	TRBJ1-6	CASSLEGQLSSYNSPLHF
TRBV4-2	TRBJ1-2	CASSPPGTGGDYGYTF
TRBV16	TRBJ2-6	CASRNGGFGANVLTF
TRBV5-5	TRBJ1-3	CASSLAPGGTFEGRRNTIYF
TRBV24-1	TRBJ2-1	CATSGGRHNEQFF
TRBV5-1	TRBJ2-1	CASSTGTPIYNEQFF
TRBV9	TRBJ2-2	CASSGQATEGGGELFF
TRBV4-1	TRBJ1-5	CASSQEGVGGSGQPQHF
TRBV7-9	TRBJ2-7	CASSLDGSWGLQYF
TRBV3-1/TRBV3-2	TRBJ2-3	CASSQVSLAGYTDTQYF
TRBV6-1	TRBJ1-4	CASSDEGTRKREKLFF
TRBV5-6	TRBJ2-2	CASSLDGGSTGELFF
TRBV6-1	TRBJ2-7	CASSEVGGEQYF
TRBV7-8	TRBJ2-3	CASSSTGGWTDTQYF
TRBV9	TRBJ2-4	CASSVASGGTNGIQYF
TRBV3-1/TRBV3-2	TRBJ1-2	CASSDRRGDYGYTF